This T cell receptor beta chain came from a study of OX40 agonist ivuxolimab in advanced cancers. Study information: The study reported partial responses in three patients: one hepatocellular carcinoma, two cutaneous melanoma. Study observations and caveats: At 0.1 to 3.0 mg/kg, CD4+ and CD8+ blood T cells expanded clonally by week 6. In general, CD8+ T cells held more expanded clones than CD4+ did, on average.

Comments on this clone: Antigen specificity is unknown.

The data were produced by immunoSEQ multiplex PCR, yet TCRdb's version contains in-frame clones alone and is incomplete. The sample consists of about 73,000 clones, 90% of them appearing once. V was cut by 2 bases and J by 4 bases, with 11 bases left in between. CDR3 length: 14 amino acids. Germline CDR1 and CDR2: SEHNR and FQNEAQ (reference sequence). The chain has TRBV7-9 and TRBJ1-1; a possible D gene is TRBD1 (6 bases). Sequencing used CD4+ or CD8+ T cells sorted from blood, obtained in a trial of the OX40 agonist ivuxolimab. This clonotype was obtained from an adult with an advanced solid tumor such as melanoma, head and neck, liver or kidney cancer. For the CDR3, the DNA is TGTGCCAGCAGCTTACAGGGGCCGGTCACTGAAGCTTTCTTT. Protein product: CASSLQGPVTEAFF.